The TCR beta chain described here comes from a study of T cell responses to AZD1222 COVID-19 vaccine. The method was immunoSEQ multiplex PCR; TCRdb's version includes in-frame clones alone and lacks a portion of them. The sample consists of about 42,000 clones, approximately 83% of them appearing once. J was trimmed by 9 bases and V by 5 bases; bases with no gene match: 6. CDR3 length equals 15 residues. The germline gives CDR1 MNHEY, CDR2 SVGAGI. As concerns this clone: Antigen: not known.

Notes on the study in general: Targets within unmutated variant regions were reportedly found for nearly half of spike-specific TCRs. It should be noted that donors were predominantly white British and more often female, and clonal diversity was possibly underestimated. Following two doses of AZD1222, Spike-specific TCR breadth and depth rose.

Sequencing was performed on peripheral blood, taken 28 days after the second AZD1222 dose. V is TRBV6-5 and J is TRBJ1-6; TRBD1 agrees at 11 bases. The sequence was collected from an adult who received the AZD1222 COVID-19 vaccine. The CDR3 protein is CASSRDRGKSSPLHF. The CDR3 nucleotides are TGTGCCAGCAGTCGGGACAGGGGGAAAAGTTCACCCCTCCACTTT.